Listed below are T cell receptor beta chains from one sample, sequenced in a study of shared clonotypes between healthy human individuals. TCRdb keeps only in-frame clones here, not all; method: immunoSEQ multiplex PCR. The sample has a few million clones; around nine tenths are singletons. The sample was naive CD4+ T cells sorted from blood. The origin of the receptors is a man between 18 and 29 years old in good health. Each CDR3 is given with its conserved first and last residue. D genes are given only for firm matches. Size is stated for part of the rows, as once, few or many counts, or as a class when the clone is expanded.

.	.	TRBV20-1	TRBJ2-7	CSAGLYEQYF	TGCAGTGCCGGCCTTTACGAGCAGTACTTC
.	.	TRBV30	TRBJ1-2	CAWSVHNVDGYTF	TGTGCCTGGAGTGTACATAATGTGGATGGCTACACCTTC
.	few	TRBV28	TRBJ1-5	CASSLRGRTQPQHF	TGTGCCAGCAGTTTAAGGGGCAGAACCCAGCCCCAGCATTTT
.	.	TRBV11-3	TRBJ2-2	CASSLGYYTGELFF	TGTGCCAGCAGCTTAGGCTACTACACCGGGGAGCTGTTTTTT
.	.	TRBV5-1	TRBJ1-6	CASRAGDSPLHF	TGCGCCAGCCGGGCAGGGGATTCACCCCTCCACTTT
TRBD1	.	TRBV5-1	TRBJ1-2	CASSAGQGDGYTF	TGCGCCAGCAGCGCGGGACAGGGGGATGGCTACACCTTC
.	.	TRBV5-6	TRBJ2-7	CASSLLPNPRIEQYF	TGTGCCAGCAGCTTGTTGCCGAATCCTAGAATCGAGCAGTACTTC
.	.	TRBV5-5	TRBJ1-1	CASSLGQMNTEAFF	TGTGCCAGCAGCCTAGGGCAGATGAACACTGAAGCTTTCTTT
.	.	TRBV30	TRBJ2-7	CAWGGSYEQYF	TGTGCCTGGGGGGGCTCCTACGAGCAGTACTTC
TRBD2	.	TRBV4-1	TRBJ2-7	CASSQALTGTSVYEQYF	TGCGCCAGCAGCCAAGCACTAACCGGGACTAGCGTCTACGAGCAGTACTTC
.	.	TRBV28	TRBJ1-2	CASSFGSGQPLFYGYTF	TGTGCCAGCAGTTTCGGGTCGGGACAACCTTTGTTCTATGGCTACACCTTC